This is a list of T cell receptor beta chains from one sample in a study of blood T cell repertoires in COVID-19. Clones were sequenced by immunoSEQ multiplex PCR, and TCRdb holds only the in-frame ones, with some missing. The table lists tens of thousands of clones, 86% of them singletons, with 7% to 8.5% in the top ten. Sequencing was done on a sample of peripheral blood. The receptors originated from a man younger than 45 with acute or convalescent COVID-19. The CDR3 runs from the conserved cysteine through the conserved F or W. The D gene is left open where the match is weak. Clone size is not always given. Where it is, it says once, few, many or a class for expanded clones.

D	size	J	V	CDR3	DNA
.	.	TRBJ2-5	TRBV11-2	CASSLGRGKVETQYF	TGTGCCAGCAGCTTAGGGAGGGGAAAGGTGGAGACCCAGTACTTC
TRBD2	.	TRBJ2-3	TRBV15	CATSVQREGPDTQYF	TGTGCCACCAGCGTCCAACGGGAGGGCCCAGATACGCAGTATTTT
TRBD2	.	TRBJ2-1	TRBV7-2	CASSFLDLTGGEQFF	TGTGCCAGCAGCTTTCTGGATTTGACGGGAGGAGAGCAGTTCTTC
.	.	TRBJ2-4	TRBV12-2	CASRFKGAKNIQYF	TGTGCAAGTCGCTTCAAGGGGGCCAAAAACATTCAGTACTTC
TRBD2	.	TRBJ2-7	TRBV7-2	CASSLAGTSGRSGYEQYF	TGTGCCAGCAGCTTAGCCGGGACTAGCGGGAGAAGCGGCTACGAGCAGTACTTC
.	.	TRBJ1-6	TRBV7-9	CASSRLGAADSPLHF	TGTGCCAGCAGCCGCTTGGGAGCGGCGGATTCACCCCTCCACTTT
.	.	TRBJ2-5	TRBV18	CASSPFRGGDQETQYF	TGTGCCAGCTCACCATTTCGTGGGGGCGACCAAGAGACCCAGTACTTC
TRBD2	.	TRBJ2-5	TRBV27	CASSWGSGRYQETQYF	TGTGCCAGCAGTTGGGGGAGCGGGAGGTACCAAGAGACCCAGTACTTC
TRBD1	.	TRBJ1-2	TRBV5-1	CASSSTGDYGYTF	TGCGCCAGCAGCTCGACAGGGGACTATGGCTACACCTTC
TRBD2	.	TRBJ2-3	TRBV4-3	CASSQVAGAADTQYF	TGCGCCAGCAGCCAAGTCGCGGGAGCCGCAGATACGCAGTATTTT
.	.	TRBJ2-3	TRBV7-9	CASSKGGADTQYF	TGTGCCAGCAGCAAGGGAGGCGCAGATACGCAGTATTTT
.	.	TRBJ2-7	TRBV18	CASSSEVGYEQYF	TGTGCCAGCTCATCCGAGGTTGGGTACGAGCAGTACTTC
TRBD2	.	TRBJ2-7	TRBV3-1/TRBV3-2	CASSQVGLAGGGQYF	TGTGCCAGCAGCCAAGTTGGACTAGCGGGTGGGGGGCAGTACTTC
TRBD1	.	TRBJ1-5	TRBV4-1	CASSQRQGGPQHF	TGCGCCAGCAGCCAAAGACAGGGGGGGCCCCAGCATTTT
TRBD2	.	TRBJ2-3	TRBV9	CASSPGLAVTSTDTQYF	TGTGCCAGCAGCCCGGGACTAGCGGTAACTAGCACAGATACGCAGTATTTT
.	.	TRBJ2-3	TRBV5-4	CAGGSGSGADTQYF	TGTGCCGGGGGCTCCGGGAGCGGGGCAGATACGCAGTATTTT
TRBD2	.	TRBJ2-3	TRBV6-5	CAGLAGGTDTQYF	TGTGCCGGACTAGCGGGAGGCACAGATACGCAGTATTTT
TRBD2	.	TRBJ2-7	TRBV28	CASSEIAGGRYEQYF	TGTGCCAGCAGCGAAATAGCGGGAGGTCGGTACGAGCAGTACTTC
.	once	TRBJ1-5	TRBV29-1	CSVVFARGQPQHF	TGCAGCGTTGTATTCGCAAGGGGCCAGCCCCAGCATTTT
.	few	TRBJ1-6	TRBV28	CASRDAGIRYNSPLHF	TGTGCCAGCAGGGACGCGGGGATAAGGTATAATTCACCCCTCCACTTT
TRBD1	.	TRBJ1-5	TRBV7-2	CASSFGQGVQPQHF	TGTGCCAGCAGCTTCGGACAGGGGGTTCAGCCCCAGCATTTT
.	.	TRBJ1-1	TRBV5-1	CASSSTHGGVSEAFF	TGCGCCAGCAGCTCCACACATGGGGGGGTGAGTGAAGCTTTCTTT
TRBD1	.	TRBJ1-5	TRBV7-9	CASSLGDSFNQPQHF	TGTGCCAGCAGCCTCGGGGACAGCTTCAATCAGCCCCAGCATTTT
TRBD1	once	TRBJ1-2	TRBV28	CASSFGQGVIYGYTF	TGTGCCAGCAGTTTCGGGCAGGGGGTTATCTATGGCTACACCTTC
TRBD1	.	TRBJ2-6	TRBV6-6	CASSPDRAGANVLTF	TGTGCCAGCAGTCCAGACAGGGCTGGGGCCAACGTCCTGACTTTC
.	.	TRBJ1-3	TRBV27	CASSLLSGNTIYF	TGTGCCAGCAGTTTGTTATCTGGAAACACCATATATTTT
.	.	TRBJ1-1	TRBV6-2/TRBV6-3	CASSYNGRNAFF	TGTGCCAGCAGTTACAACGGCAGGAACGCTTTCTTT
.	.	TRBJ1-4	TRBV28	CASSLIGGNEKLFF	TGTGCCAGCAGTTTAATCGGGGGTAATGAAAAACTGTTTTTT
.	once	TRBJ1-6	TRBV19	CASQPRQAATPLHF	TGTGCCAGCCAACCACGACAGGCCGCGACACCCCTCCACTTT
TRBD1	.	TRBJ2-6	TRBV11-2	CASRRTGENRRSGANVLTF	TGTGCCAGCAGAAGGACAGGGGAAAACAGGAGGTCTGGGGCCAACGTCCTGACTTTC
TRBD1	.	TRBJ1-2	TRBV29-1	CSVAQGSYGYTF	TGCAGCGTTGCACAGGGGAGCTATGGCTACACCTTC
.	.	TRBJ1-1	TRBV5-6	CASSTSTGMNTEAFF	TGTGCCAGCAGCACTTCTACAGGGATGAACACTGAAGCTTTCTTT
.	.	TRBJ2-2	TRBV11-2	CASSSTRGTGELFF	TGTGCCAGCAGCTCAACAAGGGGGACCGGGGAGCTGTTTTTT
TRBD1	.	TRBJ1-2	TRBV4-1	CASHETGLDYGYTF	TGCGCCAGCCACGAGACAGGGTTAGATTATGGCTACACCTTC
TRBD2	.	TRBJ2-1	TRBV28	CASRGRGLAAYNEQFF	TGTGCCAGCAGGGGGAGGGGTCTAGCGGCATACAATGAGCAGTTCTTC
TRBD2	.	TRBJ2-3	TRBV5-4	CASDSGGAGVSDTQYF	TGTGCCAGCGACTCCGGTGGGGCGGGAGTGTCAGATACGCAGTATTTT
.	once	TRBJ2-3	TRBV18	CASLRENLGDTQYF	TGTGCCAGCCTGAGGGAGAATCTGGGAGATACGCAGTATTTT
TRBD2	.	TRBJ2-3	TRBV29-1	CSVVSGGRTDTQYF	TGCAGCGTTGTTTCGGGAGGTCGCACAGATACGCAGTATTTT
TRBD1	.	TRBJ2-6	TRBV5-8	CASSWTGLGANVLTF	TGTGCCAGCAGCTGGACAGGACTTGGGGCCAACGTCCTGACTTTC
.	.	TRBJ2-1	TRBV6-5	CASSYSGRNEQFF	TGTGCCAGCAGTTACTCGGGGCGCAATGAGCAGTTCTTC
.	.	TRBJ2-1	TRBV19	CASSIDLLEQFF	TGTGCCAGTAGTATAGACCTTCTCGAGCAGTTCTTC
.	.	TRBJ1-5	TRBV6-2/TRBV6-3	CASSDRDSFNQPQHF	TGTGCCAGCAGCGACAGAGACAGTTTTAATCAGCCCCAGCATTTT
.	.	TRBJ1-5	TRBV6-4	CASRQNPGHRQPQHF	TGTGCCAGCAGGCAAAACCCGGGACACCGGCAGCCCCAGCATTTT
.	few	TRBJ2-1	TRBV28	CASYHIGGDPIYNEQFF	TGTGCCAGCTATCACATCGGGGGTGACCCTATTTACAATGAGCAGTTCTTC
.	.	TRBJ2-7	TRBV19	CASSSGVNEQYF	TGTGCCAGTAGTTCCGGTGTTAACGAGCAGTACTTC
.	.	TRBJ2-1	TRBV10-1	CASSESGREQFF	TGCGCCAGCAGTGAGTCGGGCAGGGAGCAGTTCTTC
TRBD2	.	TRBJ2-1	TRBV10-2	CASSDLYSSGRTDEQFF	TGCGCCAGCAGTGACCTCTACTCTAGCGGGAGGACAGATGAGCAGTTCTTC
.	.	TRBJ1-1	TRBV12-5	CASGSEGGRAFF	TGTGCTAGTGGATCGGAAGGGGGTAGGGCTTTCTTT
.	.	TRBJ1-4	TRBV7-9	CASSSNREGEKLFF	TGTGCCAGCAGCTCTAACAGGGAAGGGGAAAAACTGTTTTTT
TRBD2	.	TRBJ2-1	TRBV30	CALSGTRAYNEQFF	TGTGCCTTGTCCGGGACTAGGGCCTACAATGAGCAGTTCTTC
TRBD2	.	TRBJ2-7	TRBV2	CASILAGGTYEQYF	TGTGCCAGCATTCTAGCGGGAGGGACCTACGAGCAGTACTTC
.	.	TRBJ2-7	TRBV7-2	CASSFKGTYEQYF	TGTGCCAGCAGCTTTAAGGGGACCTACGAGCAGTACTTC